One and the same sample provided the 5 T cell receptor beta chains below, sequenced in a study of identifying expanded T cells in peripheral blood. Measured with immunoSEQ multiplex PCR; TCRdb has only the in-frame clones, and not every one. The sample includes tens of thousands of clones, 70% to 90% of them seen just once. Sequenced input: blood. These receptors all stem from a person aged 18 to 75 in good health.

This clone was seen once. This chain joins TRBV19 and TRBJ1-6; D perhaps matches TRBD1 (5 bases). The CDR3 covers 15 residues. Per germline, CDR1 LNHDA and CDR2 SQIVND (reference sequence). The V end was cut by 0 bases, the J end by 6 bases, with 9 bases between. The CDR3 sequence: CASSIEAGLNSPLHF. CDR3 DNA: TGTGCCAGTAGTATAGAAGCGGGACTTAATTCACCCCTCCACTTT.

CDR3 region: CASSLGQGKLSTDTQYF. CDR3 nucleotides: TGTGCCAGCAGCTTAGGTCAAGGCAAACTTAGCACAGATACGCAGTATTTT. The chain recombines TRBV11-3 with TRBJ2-3; D call uncertain. V lost 1 base, J lost 0 bases, and 14 bases lay in between. CDR3 length equals 17 residues. Germline CDR1 SGHNT, CDR2 YENEEA.

The chain uses TRBV4-2 and TRBJ2-3; 8 bases agree with TRBD2. V shed 3 bases, J shed 2 bases, and the junction held 7 bases outside the gene matches. The CDR3 extends over 16 amino acids. Germline values: CDR1 LGHNA, CDR2 YNFKEQ. This chain's CDR3 is CASSHATAGDTDTQYF. Written as DNA, the CDR3 is TGTGCCAGCAGCCACGCCACAGCGGGGGACACAGATACGCAGTATTTT.

J is TRBJ1-1 and V is TRBV7-2, with 7 positions matching TRBD1. Germline V gene sequence: CDR1 SGHTA, CDR2 FQGNSA. Germline trimming cut 5 bases from V and 3 bases from J; bases unmatched to any gene: 6. The CDR3 is 14 residues long. The CDR3 sequence is CASSRGQVHTEAFF. The CDR3 coding sequence is TGTGCCAGCAGCAGAGGACAGGTCCACACTGAAGCTTTCTTT.

The J gene is TRBJ1-1, the V gene TRBV2, with D possibly being TRBD1 (5 bases). The V end lost 9 bases, the J end lost 1 base, and 15 bases lay between the germline ends. The CDR3 loop spans 14 amino acids. Germline CDR1 is SNHLY and CDR2 is FYNNEI. The CDR3 DNA sequence: TGTGCCAGTAGTCTAGGCGGGACGAACACTGAAGCTTTCTTT. This encodes CASSLGGTNTEAFF.